The 18 T cell receptor beta chains reported below all come from one sample, sequenced in a study of blood T cells in healthy people across ages. The use of a sample-barcoded 5' primer and a J-beta primer mix characterized a second PCR of about 7 to 12 cycles. TCRdb used MiXCR to reprocess the 5' RACE reads, holding one entry per CDR3 protein. The table includes hundreds of thousands of distinct CDR3 sequences, 40% to 60% detected once. Sequencing input: blood. Receptors were obtained from a man aged 30-40 years in good health.

This chain connects TRBV2 to TRBJ2-3, with D perhaps given as TRBD1 or TRBD2 (6 bases each). Looked up from germline, CDR1 is SNHLY and CDR2 is FYNNEI. V lost 6 bases to trimming and J lost 1 base, with 14 bases between them. The CDR3 loop spans 15 amino acids. The CDR3 here is CASRLYGGRTDTQYF. The CDR3, as DNA: TGTGCCAGCAGGTTGTACGGGGGCCGCACAGATACGCAGTATTTT.

CDR3 nucleotide sequence: TGTGCCAGCAGCCACCGACAGGCCTCCTACGAGCAGTACTTC. Amino acid sequence: CASSHRQASYEQYF. This chain links TRBV7-2 with TRBJ2-7; the D gene is possibly TRBD1 (6 bases). The CDR3 is 14 amino acids. V gave up 5 bases and J gave up 0 bases, with 11 bases separating them. CDR1 is SGHTA and CDR2 is FQGNSA in the germline V gene.

The chain recombines TRBV12-3 or TRBV12-4 with TRBJ2-1; TRBD1 or TRBD2 may be the D gene (5 bases each). CDR3 size: 13 residues. Trimming cost V 5 bases and J 9 bases, with 14 bases left between them. DNA for the CDR3: TGTGCCAGCAGTGTTCGTAGCGACAGTGAGCAGTTCTTC. This codes for CASSVRSDSEQFF.

V usage is TRBV4-2 and J usage is TRBJ2-3; 8 bases line up with TRBD2. Germline CDR1 LGHNA, CDR2 YNFKEQ. Losses at the gene ends were 0 bases for V and 0 bases for J; bases not matched to a gene: 5. This CDR3 region has 17 residues. This chain's CDR3 is CASSQERAGVSTDTQYF. The CDR3 bases are TGTGCCAGCAGCCAAGAGAGAGCGGGGGTTAGCACAGATACGCAGTATTTT.

The sample holds a few counts of this clonotype. This chain connects TRBV4-1 to TRBJ1-4; possibly TRBD1 for D (5 bases). The V gene's germline CDR1 is MGHRA and CDR2 YSYEKL. CDR3 length: 16 amino acids. V shed 1 base and J shed 3 bases, with 12 bases lying between them. DNA of the CDR3: TGCGCCAGCAGCCAAGCCGGGAGGGGAGCTAATGAAAAACTGTTTTTT. It is translated as CASSQAGRGANEKLFF.

This sequence joins TRBV4-1 and TRBJ2-1; 7 positions agree with TRBD2. The CDR3 is 16 amino acids. V shed 0 bases, J shed 6 bases, and the junction held 8 bases outside the gene matches. The germline CDR1 and CDR2 sequences are MGHRA and YSYEKL. CDR3 bases: TGCGCCAGCAGCCAAGATGGAGGCGGGGGAGGCAATGAGCAGTTCTTC. Amino acids: CASSQDGGGGGNEQFF.

V and J are TRBV3-1 and TRBJ2-7, with 8 bases fitting TRBD1. The CDR3 has 16 amino acids. CDR1 and CDR2 from the germline V gene are LGHDT and YNNKEL (reference sequence). Trimming at V came to 2 bases and at J to 0 bases, leaving 6 bases not matched to a gene. CDR3 DNA sequence: TGTGCCAGCAGCCAAAGAACAGGGGGGCCCTCCTACGAGCAGTACTTC. It encodes CASSQRTGGPSYEQYF.

V is TRBV2 and J is TRBJ1-4, with 9 bases matching TRBD1. The CDR3 extends over 15 amino acids. Germline values: CDR1 SNHLY, CDR2 FYNNEI. Trimming cost V 6 bases and J 3 bases; bases outside gene matches: 5. In DNA form, the CDR3 reads TGTGCCAGCAGGGGACAGGGAATGGCTAATGAAAAACTGTTTTTT. Protein sequence: CASRGQGMANEKLFF.

The table lists this clonotype with a few counts. The CDR3 bases are TGCAGTGCGTCGGACAGGGGTACCACAGATACGCAGTATTTT. As protein: CSASDRGTTDTQYF. The chain couples TRBV20-1 to TRBJ2-3, with 9 positions matching TRBD1. J gave up 2 bases and V 6 bases, and 6 bases lay outside the gene matches. CDR3 length: 14 residues. CDR1 is DFQATT and CDR2 is SNEGSKA in the germline V gene (reference sequence).

Ten or more counts support this clonotype. V and J are TRBV28 and TRBJ2-4; no definite D call. V dropped 3 bases and J dropped 8 bases, with 5 bases sitting between them. Germline CDR1 is MDHEN and CDR2 is SYDVKM. The CDR3 extends over 11 amino acids. The CDR3 is CASSLDDIQYF. For the CDR3, the DNA is TGTGCCAGCAGTTTGGACGACATTCAGTACTTC.

There are a few counts of this clonotype. This chain links TRBV5-1 with TRBJ1-2, with D maybe TRBD1 (6 bases). CDR1 and CDR2 (germline): SGHRS, YFSETQ. The CDR3 has 14 residues. V gave up 4 bases and J gave up 0 bases, with 10 bases separating them. The CDR3 bases are TGCGCCAGCAGCGTGGACAGCCCTAACTATGGCTACACCTTC. It is translated as CASSVDSPNYGYTF.

A few counts support this clonotype. The V gene is TRBV4-1, the J gene TRBJ2-1, with D possibly TRBD2 on 6 matching bases. This CDR3 region has 15 residues. Germline V gives CDR1 MGHRA, CDR2 YSYEKL. The V end lost 1 base, the J end lost 6 bases, and 13 bases lay between the germline ends. CDR3 protein: CASSQGQVGGNEQFF. In nucleotides, the CDR3 is TGCGCCAGCAGCCAAGGGCAGGTGGGGGGCAATGAGCAGTTCTTC.

This clonotype was detected a few times. This chain connects TRBV27 to TRBJ2-7; D is unresolved. The ends were cut back, 8 bases at V and 7 bases at J, with 18 bases in the middle. CDR1 and CDR2 from the germline V gene are MNHEY and SMNVEV (reference sequence). This CDR3 has 13 amino acids. The CDR3 nucleotides read TGTGCCAGCGGTAAATGGGCCTATGAGGAGCAGTACTTC. Protein: CASGKWAYEEQYF.

The V gene is TRBV28, the J gene TRBJ2-4, with D uncertain. The length of the CDR3 is 11 residues. The V end was cut by 7 bases, the J end by 6 bases, with 7 bases between. In germline, CDR1 is MDHEN, CDR2 SYDVKM. CDR3 in amino acids: CASKGGNIQYF. As DNA, the CDR3 is TGTGCCAGCAAAGGCGGAAACATTCAGTACTTC.

The chain links TRBV11-3 to TRBJ2-1; 8 nucleotides line up with TRBD1. The CDR3 has 17 residues. In germline, CDR1 is SGHNT, CDR2 YENEEA. Trimming at V came to 0 bases and at J to 2 bases, leaving 6 bases not matched to a gene. The CDR3, as DNA: TGTGCCAGCAGCTTAGACCCTCCACAGGGGGCCTACAATGAGCAGTTCTTC. Protein product: CASSLDPPQGAYNEQFF.

The chain employs TRBV7-2 and TRBJ2-7; maybe TRBD1 (5 bases). The germline V gene has CDR1 SGHTA and CDR2 FQGNSA. This CDR3 spans 14 amino acids. V gave up 5 bases and J gave up 2 bases, with 13 bases separating them. This chain's CDR3 is CASSKRQSAYEQYF. The CDR3 region has the DNA TGTGCCAGCAGCAAACGACAGTCCGCCTACGAGCAGTACTTC.

The chain couples TRBV3-1 to TRBJ1-5; 9 bases map to TRBD1. Unmatched junction bases numbered 5, after V lost 4 bases and J lost 7 bases. Germline V gene data show CDR1 as LGHDT and CDR2 as YNNKEL (reference sequence). This CDR3 comprises 14 residues. The CDR3 DNA follows: TGTGCCAGCAGCCCACAGGGGGCAGGACAGCCCCAGCATTTT. Amino acid sequence: CASSPQGAGQPQHF.

The chain uses TRBV9 and TRBJ1-5; a weak D match, TRBD1 (5 bases). This CDR3 comprises 15 residues. The V end was cut by 1 base, the J end by 1 base, with 9 bases between. The germline CDR1 and CDR2 sequences are SGDLS and YYNGEE. CDR3 residues: CASSVSTASNQPQHF. CDR3 coding DNA: TGTGCCAGCAGCGTATCGACAGCCAGCAATCAGCCCCAGCATTTT. Together with reference TRBV9 and TRBJ1-5, the CDR3 gives the full variable domain: DSGVTQTPKHLITATGQRVTLRCSPRSGDLSVYWYQQSLDQGLQFLIQYYNGEERAKGNILERFSAQQFPDLHSELNLSSLELGDSALYFCASSVSTASNQPQHFGDGTRLSIL.